This T cell receptor beta chain was observed in a study of identical twins. Findings and caveats of the study: The study based its conclusions on cross-sectional statistical analysis and did not follow the same donors.

On this clonotype: The target antigen is unknown. A much larger clone is a single base away; this may be a read error.

Template switching (which added a universal primer site) was used, and cDNA carried unique molecular identifiers. TCRdb independently ran MiXCR on the 5' RACE reads; one entry per CDR3 protein. The table has around 1.7 million distinct CDR3 sequences, 25% to 35% seen once. Germline CDR1 and CDR2: MDHEN and SYDVKM. There are 17 residues in the CDR3. The source material was cord blood. This clonotype originated in a newborn girl in good health. V and J are TRBV28 and TRBJ2-1; no clear D gene. The CDR3 DNA reads TGTGCCGGCAGTTTCGCGTCTTGGGTAGACTCCTACAATGAGCAGTTCTTC. Its protein is CAGSFASWVDSYNEQFF.